This entry describes one TCR beta chain. Profiled with immunoSEQ multiplex PCR; TCRdb holds only in-frame clones, not every one. The data show about 38,000 clones, just under 95% seen once. The sample originates from a study of T cell changes during pregnancy in multiple sclerosis. This TCR came from a female donor with multiple sclerosis, enrolled in a pregnancy study. Sequencing was performed on CD8+ T cells from peripheral blood mononuclear cells, taken in the third trimester of pregnancy.

The CDR3 bases are TGTGCCAGTAGTAGAAGACAGGCACCGTCCTACGAGCAGTACTTC. Its protein product is CASSRRQAPSYEQYF. This chain connects TRBV19 to TRBJ2-7; possible D gene TRBD1, 6 bases. CDR1 is LNHDA, CDR2 SQIVND, per germline (reference sequence). The length of the CDR3 is 15 residues. Trimming shortened V by 4 bases and J by 1 base, and 14 bases separated the two germline ends.